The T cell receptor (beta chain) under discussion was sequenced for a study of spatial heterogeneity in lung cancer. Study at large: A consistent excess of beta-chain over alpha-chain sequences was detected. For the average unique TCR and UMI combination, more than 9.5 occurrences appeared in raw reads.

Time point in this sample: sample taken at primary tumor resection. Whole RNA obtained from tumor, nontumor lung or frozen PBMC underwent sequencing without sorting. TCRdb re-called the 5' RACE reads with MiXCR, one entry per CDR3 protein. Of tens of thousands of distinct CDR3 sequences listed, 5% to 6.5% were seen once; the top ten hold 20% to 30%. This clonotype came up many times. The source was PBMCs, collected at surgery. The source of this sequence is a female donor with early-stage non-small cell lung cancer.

CDR3 amino acids: CASTPGTGGGQPQHF. CDR3 DNA sequence: TGTGCCAGCACCCCTGGGACAGGGGGCGGTCAGCCCCAGCATTTT. The chain is built from TRBV7-2 and TRBJ1-5, with TRBD1 identical over 12 bases. Germline assignment: CDR1 SGHTA and CDR2 FQGNSA. This CDR3 spans 15 amino acids. With V trimmed by 7 bases and J by 6 bases, 7 bases remained unmatched.